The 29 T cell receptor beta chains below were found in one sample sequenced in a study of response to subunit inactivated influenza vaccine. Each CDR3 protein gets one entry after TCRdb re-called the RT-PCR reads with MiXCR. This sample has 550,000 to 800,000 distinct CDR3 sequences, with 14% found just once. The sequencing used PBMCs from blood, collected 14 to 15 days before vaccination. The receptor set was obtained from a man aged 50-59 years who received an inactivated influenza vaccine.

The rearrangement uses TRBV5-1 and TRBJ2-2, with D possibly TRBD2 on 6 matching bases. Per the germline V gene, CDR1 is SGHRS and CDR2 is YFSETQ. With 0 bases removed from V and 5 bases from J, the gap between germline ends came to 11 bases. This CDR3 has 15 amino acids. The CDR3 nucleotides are TGCGCCAGCAGCTTGGGTTCCGCGGGAACCGGGGAGCTGTTTTTT. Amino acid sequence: CASSLGSAGTGELFF.

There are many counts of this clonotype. The CDR3 spells CSARGASGILETQYF. The CDR3 nucleotides are TGCAGTGCTAGGGGTGCTAGCGGGATCTTGGAGACCCAGTACTTC. The V gene is TRBV20-1, the J gene TRBJ2-5, with 9 bases identical to TRBD2. The germline V gene has CDR1 DFQATT and CDR2 SNEGSKA (reference sequence). V gave up 3 bases and J gave up 5 bases; unmatched junction bases: 10. The CDR3 is 15 residues long.

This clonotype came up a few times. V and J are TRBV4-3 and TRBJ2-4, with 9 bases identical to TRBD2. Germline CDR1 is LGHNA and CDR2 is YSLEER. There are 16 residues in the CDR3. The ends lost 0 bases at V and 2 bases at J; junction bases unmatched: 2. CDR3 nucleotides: TGCGCCAGCAGCCAAGACAGCGGGGGGCCCAAAAACATTCAGTACTTC. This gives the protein CASSQDSGGPKNIQYF.

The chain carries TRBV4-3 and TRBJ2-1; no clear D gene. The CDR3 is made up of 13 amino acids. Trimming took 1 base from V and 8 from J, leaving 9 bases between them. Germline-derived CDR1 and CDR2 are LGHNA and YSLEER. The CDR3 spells CASSQGVAYEQFF. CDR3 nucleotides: TGCGCCAGCAGCCAAGGGGTGGCGTATGAGCAGTTCTTC.

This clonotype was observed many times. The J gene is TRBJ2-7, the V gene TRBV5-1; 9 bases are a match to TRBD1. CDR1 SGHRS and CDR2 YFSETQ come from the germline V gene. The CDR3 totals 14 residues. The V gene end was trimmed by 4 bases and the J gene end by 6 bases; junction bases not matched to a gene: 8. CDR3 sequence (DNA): TGCGCCAGCAGCGCAGAGGGACAGGGCCGCGAGCAGTACTTC. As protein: CASSAEGQGREQYF.

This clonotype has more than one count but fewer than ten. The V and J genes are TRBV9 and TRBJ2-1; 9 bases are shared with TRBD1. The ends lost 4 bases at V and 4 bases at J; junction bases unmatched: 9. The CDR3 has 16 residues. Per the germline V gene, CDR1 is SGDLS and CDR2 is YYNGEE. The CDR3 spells CASSRTTGGGYNEQFF. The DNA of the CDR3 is TGTGCCAGCAGCAGAACTACAGGGGGCGGTTACAATGAGCAGTTCTTC. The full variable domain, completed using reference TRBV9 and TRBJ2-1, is DSGVTQTPKHLITATGQRVTLRCSPRSGDLSVYWYQQSLDQGLQFLIQYYNGEERAKGNILERFSAQQFPDLHSELNLSSLELGDSALYFCASSRTTGGGYNEQFFGPGTRLTVL.

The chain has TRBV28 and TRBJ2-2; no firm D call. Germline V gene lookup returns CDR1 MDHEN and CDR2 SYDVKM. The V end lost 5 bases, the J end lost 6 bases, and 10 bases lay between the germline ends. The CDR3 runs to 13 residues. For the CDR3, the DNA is TGTGCCAGCAGTACGGTCCAGGCCGGGGAGCTGTTTTTT. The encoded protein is CASSTVQAGELFF.

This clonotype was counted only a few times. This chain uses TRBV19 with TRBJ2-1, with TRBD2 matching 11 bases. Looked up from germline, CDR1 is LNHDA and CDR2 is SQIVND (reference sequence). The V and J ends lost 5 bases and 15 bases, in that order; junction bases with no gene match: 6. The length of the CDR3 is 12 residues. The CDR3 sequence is CASSDSGRALFF. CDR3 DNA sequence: TGTGCCAGTAGTGATAGCGGGAGGGCCCTGTTCTTC.

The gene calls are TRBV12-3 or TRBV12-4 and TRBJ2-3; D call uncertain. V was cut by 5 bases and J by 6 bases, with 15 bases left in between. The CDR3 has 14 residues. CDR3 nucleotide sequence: TGTGCCAGCAGTCCATATAGGACCCGGGATACGCAGTATTTT. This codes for CASSPYRTRDTQYF.

CDR3 DNA sequence: TGTGCCAGCAGCTTAGAGGGCAGCCAGAACACTGAAGCTTTCTTT. This codes for CASSLEGSQNTEAFF. The genes are TRBV11-2 and TRBJ1-1; no clear D. CDR3 length: 15 residues. The germline V gene encodes CDR1 SGHAT and CDR2 FQNNGV. Between the trimmed V and J ends, which lost 0 bases and 1 base, there was a span of 9 bases.

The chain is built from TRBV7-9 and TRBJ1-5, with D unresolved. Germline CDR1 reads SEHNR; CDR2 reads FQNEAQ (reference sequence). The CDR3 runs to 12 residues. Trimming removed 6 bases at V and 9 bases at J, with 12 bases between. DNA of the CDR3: TGTGCCAGCAGTTTAACGTTTGGGCCCCAGCATTTT. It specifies CASSLTFGPQHF.

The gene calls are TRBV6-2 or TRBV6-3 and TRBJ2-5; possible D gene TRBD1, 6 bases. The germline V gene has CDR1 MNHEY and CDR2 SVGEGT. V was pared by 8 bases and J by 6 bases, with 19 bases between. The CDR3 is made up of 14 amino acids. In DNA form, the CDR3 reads TGTGCCAGCTCCCATCGCCAGGGGACGAAGACCCAGTACTTC. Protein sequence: CASSHRQGTKTQYF.

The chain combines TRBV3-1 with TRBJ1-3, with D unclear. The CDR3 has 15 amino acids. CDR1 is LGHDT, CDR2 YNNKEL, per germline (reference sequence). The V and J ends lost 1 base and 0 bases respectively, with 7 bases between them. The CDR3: CASSQAGSSGNTIYF. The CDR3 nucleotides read TGTGCCAGCAGCCAAGCCGGGAGCTCTGGAAACACCATATATTTT.

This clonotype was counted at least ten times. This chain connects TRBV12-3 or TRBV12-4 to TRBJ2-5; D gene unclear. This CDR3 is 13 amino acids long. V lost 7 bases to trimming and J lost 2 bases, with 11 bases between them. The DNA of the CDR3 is TGTGCCAGCACCCCGTGGCAGCAAGAGACCCAGTACTTC. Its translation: CASTPWQQETQYF.

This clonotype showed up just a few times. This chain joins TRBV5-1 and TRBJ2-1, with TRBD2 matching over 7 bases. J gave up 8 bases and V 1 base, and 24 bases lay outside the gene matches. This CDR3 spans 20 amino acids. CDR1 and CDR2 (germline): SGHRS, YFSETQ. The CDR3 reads CASSLFPLRTGGGIAYEQFF. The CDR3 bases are TGCGCCAGCAGCTTGTTTCCCCTCAGGACGGGAGGAGGGATAGCTTATGAGCAGTTCTTC. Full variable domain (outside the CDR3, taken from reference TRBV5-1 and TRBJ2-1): KAGVTQTPRYLIKTRGQQVTLSCSPISGHRSVSWYQQTPGQGLQFLFEYFSETQRNKGNFPGRFSGRQFSNSRSEMNVSTLELGDSALYLCASSLFPLRTGGGIAYEQFFGPGTRLTVL.

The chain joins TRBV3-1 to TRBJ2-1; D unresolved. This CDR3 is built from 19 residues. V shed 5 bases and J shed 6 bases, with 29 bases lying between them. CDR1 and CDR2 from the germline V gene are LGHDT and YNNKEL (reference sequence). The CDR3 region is CASSVSTDRTAREINEQFF. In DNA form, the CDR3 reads TGTGCCAGCAGCGTAAGCACGGACCGGACCGCCCGTGAGATCAATGAGCAGTTCTTC.

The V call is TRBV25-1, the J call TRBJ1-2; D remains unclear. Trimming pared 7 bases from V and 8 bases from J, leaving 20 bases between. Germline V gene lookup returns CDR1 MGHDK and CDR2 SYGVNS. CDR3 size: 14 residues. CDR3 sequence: CASNIRGRQRGYTF. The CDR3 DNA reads TGTGCCAGCAACATCAGAGGGCGGCAGAGGGGCTACACCTTC.

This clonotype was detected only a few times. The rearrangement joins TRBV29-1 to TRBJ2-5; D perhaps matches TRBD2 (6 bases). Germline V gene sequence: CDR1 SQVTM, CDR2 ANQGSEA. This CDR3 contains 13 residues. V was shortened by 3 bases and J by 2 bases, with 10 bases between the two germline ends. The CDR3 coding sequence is TGCAGCGTTGATCTAGCGCCGCAAGAGACCCAGTACTTC. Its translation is CSVDLAPQETQYF.

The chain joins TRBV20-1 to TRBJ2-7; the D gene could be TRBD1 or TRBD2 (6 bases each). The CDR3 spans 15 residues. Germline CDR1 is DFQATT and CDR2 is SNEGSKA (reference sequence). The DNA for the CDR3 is TGCGCCCCCAAGGGGGGTAGGGGGGCCACCTACGAGCAGTACTTC. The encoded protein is CAPKGGRGATYEQYF.

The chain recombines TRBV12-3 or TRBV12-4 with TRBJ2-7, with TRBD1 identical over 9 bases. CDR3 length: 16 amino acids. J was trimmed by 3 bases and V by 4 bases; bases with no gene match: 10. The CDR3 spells CASSSPPGTGIYEQYF. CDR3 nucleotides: TGTGCCAGCAGTTCCCCCCCTGGGACAGGGATCTACGAGCAGTACTTC.

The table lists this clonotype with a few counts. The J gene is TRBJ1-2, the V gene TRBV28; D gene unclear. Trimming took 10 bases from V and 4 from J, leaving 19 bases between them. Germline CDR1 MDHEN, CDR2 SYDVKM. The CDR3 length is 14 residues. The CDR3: CATQFRQVGYGYTF. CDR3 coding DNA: TGTGCCACCCAGTTTCGCCAGGTCGGCTATGGCTACACCTTC.

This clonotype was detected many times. The CDR3 sequence: CASSTYHEQYF. In DNA form, the CDR3 reads TGTGCCAGCAGCACTTACCACGAGCAGTACTTC. J is TRBJ2-7 and V is TRBV3-1, with D uncertain. This CDR3 has 11 residues. Germline assignment: CDR1 LGHDT and CDR2 YNNKEL (reference sequence). V was shortened by 5 bases and J by 5 bases, with 7 bases between the two germline ends.

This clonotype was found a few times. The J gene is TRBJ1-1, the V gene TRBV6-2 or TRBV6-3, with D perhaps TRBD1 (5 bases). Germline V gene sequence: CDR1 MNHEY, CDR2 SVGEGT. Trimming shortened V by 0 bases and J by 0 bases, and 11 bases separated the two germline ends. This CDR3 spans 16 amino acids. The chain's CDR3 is CASSYSQGFMNTEAFF. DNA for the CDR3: TGTGCCAGCAGTTACTCCCAGGGCTTCATGAACACTGAAGCTTTCTTT.

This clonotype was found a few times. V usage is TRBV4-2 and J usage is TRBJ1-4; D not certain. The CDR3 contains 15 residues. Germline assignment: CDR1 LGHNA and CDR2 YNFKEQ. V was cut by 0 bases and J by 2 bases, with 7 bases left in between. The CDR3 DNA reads TGTGCCAGCAGCCAAGATCCACAGACTAATGAAAAACTGTTTTTT. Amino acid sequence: CASSQDPQTNEKLFF.

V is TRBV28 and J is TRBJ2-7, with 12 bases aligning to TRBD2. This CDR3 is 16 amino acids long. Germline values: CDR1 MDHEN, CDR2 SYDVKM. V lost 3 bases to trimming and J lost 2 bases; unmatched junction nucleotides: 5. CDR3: CASSFGASGGAYEQYF. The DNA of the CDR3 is TGTGCCAGCAGTTTCGGAGCTAGCGGGGGGGCCTACGAGCAGTACTTC.

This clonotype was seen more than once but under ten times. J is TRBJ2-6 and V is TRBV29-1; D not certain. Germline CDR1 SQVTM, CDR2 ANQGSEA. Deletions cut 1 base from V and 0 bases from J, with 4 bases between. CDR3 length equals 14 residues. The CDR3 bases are TGCAGCGTTGAAGGAAGCTCTGGGGCCAACGTCCTGACTTTC. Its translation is CSVEGSSGANVLTF.

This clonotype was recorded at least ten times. In nucleotides, the CDR3 is TGTGCCAGCAGCCGACAAGCGGGCTCAGGGCAGCCCCAGCATTTT. It specifies CASSRQAGSGQPQHF. This rearrangement joins TRBV7-8 to TRBJ1-5, with a weak D call TRBD1 (5 bases). Trimming stripped 5 bases from V and 7 bases from J, with 18 bases between. Germline lookup yields CDR1 SGHVS and CDR2 FQNEAQ. The CDR3 has 15 amino acids.

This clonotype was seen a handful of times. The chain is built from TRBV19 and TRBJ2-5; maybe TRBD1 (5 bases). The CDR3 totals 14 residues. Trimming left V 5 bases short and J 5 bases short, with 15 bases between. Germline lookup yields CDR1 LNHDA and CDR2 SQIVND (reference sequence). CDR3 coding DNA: TGTGCCAGTAGTGGCCAGGGCCGTGTGGAGACCCAGTACTTC. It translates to CASSGQGRVETQYF.

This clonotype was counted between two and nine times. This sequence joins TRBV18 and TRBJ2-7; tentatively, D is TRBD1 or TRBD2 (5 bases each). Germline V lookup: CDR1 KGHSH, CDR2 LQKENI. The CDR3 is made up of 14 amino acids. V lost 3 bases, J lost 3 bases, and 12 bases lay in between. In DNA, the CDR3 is TGTGCCAGCTCACCCCCGGGACCAAACTACGAGCAGTACTTC. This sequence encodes CASSPPGPNYEQYF.